One and the same sample provided the 28 T cell receptor beta chains below, sequenced in a study of control samples from healthy donors and cancer patients. Clones were sequenced by immunoSEQ multiplex PCR, and TCRdb holds only the in-frame ones, with some missing. The repertoire holds roughly 170,000 clones, with approximately 92% as singletons. Input material: blood. These receptors were obtained from a man aged 18 to 29 in good health.

There are a few counts of this clone. This rearrangement joins TRBV5-1 to TRBJ1-2; TRBD1 matches 7 bases. Trimming took 1 base from V and 3 from J; bases not matched to a gene: 3. The CDR3 spans 14 residues. Per germline, CDR1 SGHRS and CDR2 YFSETQ. CDR3 loop: CASSLTGAYYGYTF. CDR3 DNA: TGCGCCAGCAGCTTGACAGGGGCTTACTATGGCTACACCTTC.

The genes are TRBV15 and TRBJ2-2; the D is unclear. CDR3 size: 15 residues. Trimming removed 5 bases from V and 2 bases from J, with 12 bases in between. Germline CDR1 and CDR2: LNHNV and YYDKDF (reference sequence). For the CDR3, the DNA is TGTGCCACCAGCGCCGAAGCAGGAAACACCGGGGAGCTGTTTTTT. Encoded protein: CATSAEAGNTGELFF.

V gene TRBV10-2 combines with J gene TRBJ1-1; a possible D gene is TRBD1 (5 bases). V was shortened by 3 bases and J by 10 bases, with 12 bases between the two germline ends. The CDR3 totals 12 residues. Germline V CDR1 and CDR2: WSHSY, SAAADI. Written as DNA, the CDR3 is TGCGCCAGCAGTGAAAAGGGCCAGGGAGCTTTCTTT. Amino acids: CASSEKGQGAFF.

The V call is TRBV4-1, the J call TRBJ2-1; D is possibly TRBD2 (5 bases). The V end was cut by 4 bases, the J end by 2 bases, with 12 bases between. In germline, CDR1 is MGHRA, CDR2 YSYEKL. The CDR3 has 15 residues. The CDR3 region is CASSRLGLAYNEQFF. The CDR3 DNA reads as TGCGCCAGCAGCCGATTAGGACTCGCCTACAATGAGCAGTTCTTC.

The chain uses TRBV3-1 (or the pseudogene TRBV3-2) and TRBJ1-1; D perhaps matches TRBD1 (6 bases). The CDR3 consists of 14 residues. Germline V gene lookup returns CDR1 LGHDT and CDR2 YNNKEL (reference sequence). V was trimmed by 1 base and J by 2 bases, leaving 8 bases between them. The CDR3 nucleotides read TGTGCCAGCAGCCAAGTGGACAGTAACACTGAAGCTTTCTTT. Translating gives CASSQVDSNTEAFF.

The CDR3 DNA reads as TGTGCCAGCTCCCAAAGCACAGATACGCAGTATTTT. Its protein product is CASSQSTDTQYF. The chain employs TRBV18 and TRBJ2-3, with no clear D. Germline assignment: CDR1 KGHSH and CDR2 LQKENI. Trimming pared 6 bases from V and 0 bases from J, leaving 4 bases between. The CDR3 spans 12 residues.

The chain joins TRBV19 to TRBJ2-2; 15 bases align to TRBD2. Germline assignment: CDR1 LNHDA and CDR2 SQIVND (reference sequence). The V segment lost 0 bases and the J segment 1 base; nucleotides outside the gene matches: 0. The CDR3 extends over 18 amino acids. The CDR3 is CASSIEGLAGGNTGELFF. In DNA, the CDR3 is TGTGCCAGTAGTATAGAGGGACTAGCGGGGGGGAACACCGGGGAGCTGTTTTTT.

This chain uses TRBV19 with TRBJ2-5; 10 nucleotides align to TRBD1. The CDR3 length is 15 residues. The junction had 8 bases not matched to a gene; V was cut back by 5 bases and J by 5 bases. Germline assignment: CDR1 LNHDA and CDR2 SQIVND (reference sequence). The CDR3 loop reads CASSQDRGRGETQYF. The DNA of the CDR3 is TGTGCCAGTAGTCAAGACAGGGGGCGCGGGGAGACCCAGTACTTC. Complete variable domain (other parts from reference TRBV19 and TRBJ2-5): DGGITQSPKYLFRKEGQNVTLSCEQNLNHDAMYWYRQDPGQGLRLIYYSQIVNDFQKGDIAEGYSVSREKKESFPLTVTSAQKNPTAFYLCASSQDRGRGETQYFGPGTRLLVL.

J is TRBJ2-5 and V is TRBV5-1, with 7 bases lining up with TRBD1. This CDR3 has 16 residues. Germline CDR1 SGHRS, CDR2 YFSETQ. The junction had 10 bases not matched to a gene; V was cut back by 4 bases and J by 1 base. The CDR3 is CASSAEPTGFQETQYF. The DNA of the CDR3 is TGCGCCAGCAGCGCGGAACCGACAGGGTTCCAAGAGACCCAGTACTTC.

This clone was observed a few times. The V call is TRBV10-1, the J call TRBJ1-5; perhaps TRBD1 as D (5 bases). Trimming left V 2 bases short and J 0 bases short, with 17 bases between. Germline assignment: CDR1 WNHNN and CDR2 SYGVQD (reference sequence). CDR3 length equals 18 residues. The CDR3 loop is CASSEESQGPYSNQPQHF. Written as DNA, the CDR3 is TGCGCCAGCAGTGAGGAATCCCAGGGTCCCTATAGCAATCAGCCCCAGCATTTT.

This clone was seen only once. The V gene is TRBV5-5, the J gene TRBJ2-2, with D possibly being TRBD1 or TRBD2 (6 bases each). V was cut by 2 bases and J by 4 bases, with 9 bases left in between. The CDR3 length is 14 residues. The germline CDR1 and CDR2 sequences are SGHKS and YYEKEE (reference sequence). The CDR3 region has the DNA TGTGCCAGCAGCTTAGGAGGGGGCACCGGGGAGCTGTTTTTT. The encoded protein is CASSLGGGTGELFF.

The chain joins TRBV6-5 to TRBJ1-2, with D unclear. Trimming removed 4 bases from V and 0 bases from J, with 12 bases in between. Germline values: CDR1 MNHEY, CDR2 SVGAGI. The CDR3 sequence is 15 residues long. For the CDR3, the DNA is TGTGCCAGCAGTTCTGTGGGAAATGCTAACTATGGCTACACCTTC. Protein: CASSSVGNANYGYTF.

The genes are TRBV27 and TRBJ2-3; perhaps TRBD2 as D (7 bases). CDR3 size: 17 residues. CDR1 and CDR2 from the germline V gene are MNHEY and SMNVEV (reference sequence). Deletions cut 5 bases from V and 2 bases from J, with 20 bases between. The CDR3 here is CASSLLWGGAATDTQYF. DNA for the CDR3: TGTGCCAGCAGTCTCCTGTGGGGGGGGGCCGCCACAGATACGCAGTATTTT.

This chain uses TRBV6-5 with TRBJ1-4, with D uncertain. There are 12 residues in the CDR3. Germline assignment: CDR1 MNHEY and CDR2 SVGAGI. The ends were cut back, 10 bases at V and 0 bases at J, with 6 bases in the middle. The CDR3 region is CATIATNEKLFF. As DNA, the CDR3 is TGTGCCACAATTGCAACTAATGAAAAACTGTTTTTT.

The genes are TRBV5-1 and TRBJ1-3; D gene unclear. The CDR3 covers 16 residues. CDR1 is SGHRS, CDR2 YFSETQ, per germline. Trimming pared 4 bases from V and 0 bases from J, leaving 14 bases between. The CDR3 spells CASSPEGSLSGNTIYF. Here the CDR3 DNA reads TGCGCCAGCAGCCCGGAAGGGAGCCTCTCTGGAAACACCATATATTTT.

The CDR3 is CASSLGGYTGELFF. The DNA for the CDR3 is TGTGCCAGCAGTTTGGGTGGATACACCGGGGAGCTGTTTTTT. The rearrangement links TRBV28 to TRBJ2-2; D call uncertain. The CDR3 length is 14 residues. The ends were cut back, 3 bases at V and 3 bases at J, with 8 bases in the middle. Germline CDR1 and CDR2: MDHEN and SYDVKM.

The rearrangement uses TRBV5-1 and TRBJ1-2; no reliable D call. CDR1 and CDR2 from the germline V gene are SGHRS and YFSETQ. The CDR3 is 14 amino acids. V lost 4 bases and J 5 bases, leaving 15 bases between the germline ends. The CDR3 is CASSPLETLYGYTF. In nucleotides, the CDR3 is TGCGCCAGCAGCCCGCTGGAGACCCTGTATGGCTACACCTTC.

This clone showed up just once. The chain combines TRBV2 with TRBJ2-7, with TRBD1 matching 11 bases. The germline CDR1 and CDR2 sequences are SNHLY and FYNNEI. The CDR3 length is 14 residues. V trimming: 9 bases; J trimming: 1 base; junction bases outside the gene matches: 5. This CDR3 reads CASNRDRGSYEQYF. The CDR3 nucleotides are TGTGCCAGTAATCGGGACAGGGGGTCCTACGAGCAGTACTTC.

The genes are TRBV9 and TRBJ2-6; D remains ambiguous. This CDR3 has 15 residues. V lost 0 bases to trimming and J lost 1 base, with 5 bases between them. Germline V gives CDR1 SGDLS, CDR2 YYNGEE. The CDR3 DNA sequence: TGTGCCAGCAGCGTAGCAGGTTCTGGGGCCAACGTCCTGACTTTC. Its protein is CASSVAGSGANVLTF.

The chain links TRBV7-8 to TRBJ1-5; D perhaps matches TRBD1 (5 bases). Germline V gene data show CDR1 as SGHVS and CDR2 as FQNEAQ. V lost 1 base, J lost 6 bases, and 10 bases lay in between. CDR3 size: 14 residues. The CDR3 DNA is TGTGCCAGCAGCTTAGGGGGCTCCCGTCAGCCCCAGCATTTT. As protein: CASSLGGSRQPQHF.

This rearrangement joins TRBV4-1 to TRBJ2-7; possible D gene TRBD2, 5 bases. Germline V gene sequence: CDR1 MGHRA, CDR2 YSYEKL. V lost 2 bases to trimming and J lost 0 bases, with 17 bases between them. The CDR3 contains 17 residues. The DNA of the CDR3 is TGCGCCAGCAGCCAACTCCTCCCCGGCGGGCCCTCCTACGAGCAGTACTTC. It encodes CASSQLLPGGPSYEQYF.

This clone was seen just once. V is TRBV4-1 and J is TRBJ1-2, with a possible D match to TRBD1 (6 bases). The V end was cut by 2 bases, the J end by 7 bases, with 14 bases between. CDR3 length equals 14 residues. Per the germline V gene, CDR1 is MGHRA and CDR2 is YSYEKL. CDR3 in amino acids: CASSQTLQGSGYTF. CDR3 DNA sequence: TGCGCCAGCAGCCAAACGTTACAGGGATCTGGCTACACCTTC.

This clone was seen just once. The chain links TRBV23-1 to TRBJ2-7; D may be TRBD1 (6 bases). TRBV23-1 is labeled an ORF, and its function is uncertain. The CDR3 length is 13 residues. V was cut by 4 bases and J by 2 bases, with 9 bases left in between. The CDR3 nucleotides read TGCGCCAGCAGTCCCACAGGGACCTACGAGCAGTACTTC. Translation gives CASSPTGTYEQYF.

The gene calls are TRBV19 and TRBJ2-7; 7 nucleotides align to TRBD1. V lost 3 bases, J lost 3 bases, and 5 bases stayed unmatched. The CDR3 runs to 14 residues. In germline, CDR1 is LNHDA, CDR2 SQIVND (reference sequence). The CDR3 spells CASSIGAGGYEQYF. In DNA, the CDR3 is TGTGCCAGTAGTATTGGGGCAGGGGGCTACGAGCAGTACTTC.

The V gene is TRBV10-3, the J gene TRBJ2-7; 9 nucleotides agree with TRBD1. This CDR3 region has 13 residues. Unmatched junction bases numbered 7, after V lost 8 bases and J lost 5 bases. Looked up from germline, CDR1 is ENHRY and CDR2 is SYGVKD. CDR3 DNA sequence: TGTGCCATCGCAAGGACAGGGGTCCACGAGCAGTACTTC. Protein product: CAIARTGVHEQYF.

This rearrangement joins TRBV5-1 to TRBJ1-1; D is ambiguous. V was shortened by 4 bases and J by 5 bases, with 12 bases between the two germline ends. The germline gives CDR1 SGHRS, CDR2 YFSETQ. This CDR3 spans 13 amino acids. The CDR3 DNA is TGCGCCAGCAGCCGGCGCATGGAGACTGAAGCTTTCTTT. It yields the protein CASSRRMETEAFF.

The chain carries TRBV9 and TRBJ1-6; weak D call: TRBD1 (5 bases). This CDR3 is built from 17 residues. The V end was cut by 4 bases, the J end by 3 bases, with 17 bases between. Germline V CDR1 and CDR2: SGDLS, YYNGEE. In DNA form, the CDR3 reads TGTGCCAGCAGCACGAGTCCAGGAGGGGTCTATAATTCACCCCTCCACTTT. Its protein product is CASSTSPGGVYNSPLHF.

Ten or more counts support this clone. The gene calls are TRBV19 and TRBJ2-7, with unresolved D. V was shortened by 3 bases and J by 3 bases, with 9 bases between the two germline ends. This CDR3 comprises 13 residues. From germline, CDR1 is LNHDA and CDR2 SQIVND (reference sequence). The CDR3 spells CASSIGQVYEQYF. The DNA for the CDR3 is TGTGCCAGTAGTATCGGGCAGGTCTACGAGCAGTACTTC.